Presented here are 25 T cell receptor beta chains from one specimen sequenced in a study of T cell repertoires in cytomegalovirus infection. Each CDR3 protein gets one entry after TCRdb re-called the reads with MiXCR. The data contain about 530,000 distinct CDR3 sequences, about 30% of them singletons. The specimen was PBMCs. The receptors were gathered from a human donor in good health (CMV status not recorded). Some clones in this sample may be carry-over from other donors' samples.

The chain joins TRBV6-1 to TRBJ1-6; TRBD1 is a possible D gene (5 bases). CDR1 is MNHNS, CDR2 SASEGT, per germline. V lost 6 bases to trimming and J lost 4 bases, with 7 bases between them. The CDR3 totals 13 residues. CDR3 region: CASRGRYNSPLHF. CDR3 sequence (DNA): TGTGCCAGCAGGGGACGGTATAATTCACCCCTCCACTTT.

This clonotype was seen more than once but under ten times. The chain recombines TRBV7-9 with TRBJ2-7; 7 nucleotides align to TRBD1. From germline, CDR1 is SEHNR and CDR2 FQNEAQ (reference sequence). There are 16 residues in the CDR3. V gave up 0 bases and J gave up 2 bases; unmatched junction bases: 7. The CDR3 protein is CASSLARDSLAYEQYF. CDR3 nucleotide sequence: TGTGCCAGCAGCTTAGCAAGGGACAGTCTAGCCTACGAGCAGTACTTC.

This clonotype was counted only a few times. CDR3 nucleotides: TGTGCCAGCAGTTTATTACTGAGGAGTAGGGACACTGAAGCTTTCTTT. Protein: CASSLLLRSRDTEAFF. The rearrangement links TRBV28 to TRBJ1-1, with D unresolved. The CDR3 spans 16 residues. Germline CDR1 is MDHEN and CDR2 is SYDVKM. Trimming took 1 base from V and 3 from J, leaving 15 bases between them.

This clonotype has ten or more counts. This sequence joins TRBV7-2 and TRBJ2-3; 7 bases fit TRBD1. The CDR3 has 13 residues. Germline values: CDR1 SGHTA, CDR2 FQGNSA. V dropped 8 bases and J dropped 3; count of bases not matched to a gene: 5. CDR3 residues: CASQGGGTDTQYF. The CDR3 nucleotides read TGTGCCAGCCAAGGGGGCGGAACAGATACGCAGTATTTT.

The chain employs TRBV6-1 and TRBJ2-1; D may correspond to TRBD1 or TRBD2 (6 bases each). Looked up from germline, CDR1 is MNHNS and CDR2 is SASEGT. Trimming removed 4 bases at V and 9 bases at J, with 16 bases between. The CDR3 covers 14 residues. CDR3: CASSAGLVQGEQFF. In nucleotides, the CDR3 is TGTGCCAGCAGTGCGGGACTTGTACAGGGTGAGCAGTTCTTC.

This clonotype was detected a few times. The chain carries TRBV20-1 and TRBJ2-1; D is possibly TRBD1 or TRBD2 (5 bases each). The V gene lost 1 base and the J gene lost 0 bases, with 10 bases spanning the gap. This CDR3 is 15 amino acids long. Germline assignment: CDR1 DFQATT and CDR2 SNEGSKA (reference sequence). CDR3 region: CSARVGTVSYNEQFF. The CDR3, as DNA: TGCAGTGCTAGAGTCGGGACGGTCTCCTACAATGAGCAGTTCTTC.

The V and J genes are TRBV6-2 or TRBV6-3 and TRBJ2-5; either TRBD1 or TRBD2 may fit D (5 bases each). Germline loops: CDR1 MNHEY, CDR2 SVGEGT. The length of the CDR3 is 15 residues. V dropped 6 bases and J dropped 0 bases, with 14 bases sitting between them. Here the CDR3 DNA reads TGTGCCAGCAGAAGGGACCTCCTGTACCAAGAGACCCAGTACTTC. It encodes CASRRDLLYQETQYF.

The sample holds one count of this clonotype. This is likely a read error, given that the CDR3 carries no conserved phenylalanine or tryptophan at its end. The DNA is omitted, as the CDR3 cannot be located on it reliably, and the CDR3 follows TCRdb's listing. J is TRBJ2-1 and V is TRBV2; the table's D call TRBD2 went unverified against the DNA. The CDR3 extends over 12 residues, inclusive of both ends. From germline, CDR1 is SNHLY and CDR2 FYNNEI. CDR3 loop: CASSEEAGRLWI.

This clonotype came up many times. For the CDR3, the DNA is TGTGCCAGCAGCCTCAACAGGGGTGGGGGCTACACCTTC. It translates to CASSLNRGGGYTF. V is TRBV12-3 or TRBV12-4 and J is TRBJ1-2; 7 bases line up with TRBD1. J gave up 8 bases and V 6 bases, and 9 bases lay outside the gene matches. The CDR3 covers 13 residues.

There are a few counts of this clonotype. The genes are TRBV7-9 and TRBJ1-6; D may be TRBD1 (6 bases). Germline V lookup: CDR1 SEHNR, CDR2 FQNEAQ (reference sequence). V lost 2 bases and J lost 7, with 15 bases in between. The CDR3 is 16 residues long. The CDR3 spells CASSLSGTWTNSPLHF. The DNA of the CDR3 is TGTGCCAGCAGCTTATCCGGGACATGGACGAATTCACCCCTCCACTTT.

J is TRBJ1-5 and V is TRBV4-1, with D possibly matching TRBD1 (6 bases). V shed 0 bases and J shed 4 bases, with 10 bases lying between them. This CDR3 has 15 amino acids. Germline CDR1 MGHRA, CDR2 YSYEKL. The CDR3 sequence is CASSQDSGANQPQHF. CDR3 DNA: TGCGCCAGCAGCCAAGACTCGGGGGCAAATCAGCCCCAGCATTTT.

The rearrangement uses TRBV7-9 and TRBJ2-1, with a weak D call TRBD2 (5 bases). The CDR3 loop spans 14 amino acids. V gave up 6 bases and J gave up 8 bases, with 17 bases separating them. Germline lookup yields CDR1 SEHNR and CDR2 FQNEAQ (reference sequence). For the CDR3, the DNA is TGTGCCAGCAGGGTTGAGACGGCCGGGGATGAGCAGTTCTTC. Translation: CASRVETAGDEQFF.

The chain joins TRBV12-3 or TRBV12-4 to TRBJ2-5; TRBD1 matches at 9 bases. This CDR3 is 17 amino acids long. V shed 0 bases and J 4 bases; nucleotides not matched to a gene: 9. CDR3 in amino acids: CASSLAVLGTGSETQYF. The CDR3 DNA reads TGTGCCAGCAGTTTAGCGGTACTCGGGACAGGGTCAGAGACCCAGTACTTC.

This clonotype was seen many times. The CDR3 DNA is TGTGCCAGCAGCCTTGCCGTGGGAAATGAGCAGTTCTTC. It specifies CASSLAVGNEQFF. The chain recombines TRBV7-2 with TRBJ2-1; D is ambiguous. The germline V gene has CDR1 SGHTA and CDR2 FQGNSA. The germline V and J ends were trimmed by 5 bases and 7 bases, with 12 bases remaining between them. The CDR3 is made up of 13 amino acids. Filled out from reference TRBV7-2 and TRBJ2-1, the complete variable domain reads GAGVSQSPSNKVTEKGKDVELRCDPISGHTALYWYRQSLGQGLEFLIYFQGNSAPDKSGLPSDRFSAERTGGSVSTLTIQRTQQEDSAVYLCASSLAVGNEQFFGPGTRLTVL.

The CDR3 nucleotides are TGTGCCAGCTCTTATCAGGGCGGGAACACCGGGGAGCTGTTTTTT. Protein product: CASSYQGGNTGELFF. The rearrangement joins TRBV27 to TRBJ2-2; TRBD1 might be the D (5 bases). CDR1 MNHEY and CDR2 SMNVEV come from the germline V gene (reference sequence). The CDR3 runs to 15 residues. Trimming stripped 8 bases from V and 1 base from J, with 14 bases between.

The gene calls are TRBV2 and TRBJ2-1, with D possibly being TRBD2 (6 bases). CDR1 SNHLY and CDR2 FYNNEI come from the germline V gene. The V end lost 6 bases, the J end lost 8 bases, and 14 bases lay between the germline ends. The CDR3 is made up of 13 amino acids. CDR3 residues: CASRETPGDEQFF. In DNA, the CDR3 is TGTGCCAGCAGAGAAACTCCGGGGGATGAGCAGTTCTTC.

The V gene is TRBV4-3, the J gene TRBJ2-2; 8 bases map to TRBD1. Germline V lookup: CDR1 LGHNA, CDR2 YSLEER. The CDR3 extends over 16 amino acids. After removal of 1 base from V and 5 bases from J, the junction contained 6 bases not matched to a gene. The CDR3 DNA follows: TGCGCCAGCAGCCAAGGGTGGACAGGGCAAACCGGGGAGCTGTTTTTT. Translated, it gives CASSQGWTGQTGELFF.

This clonotype was detected only a few times. The chain carries TRBV6-5 and TRBJ1-3; D possibly corresponds to TRBD1 (6 bases). The CDR3 has 17 residues. The germline V gene has CDR1 MNHEY and CDR2 SVGAGI. V gave up 0 bases and J gave up 2 bases, with 14 bases separating them. The CDR3 DNA sequence: TGTGCCAGCAGTTACTCGAAAGTCGGGGGGCCTGGAAACACCATATATTTT. Amino acids: CASSYSKVGGPGNTIYF.

This clonotype was counted many times. The chain recombines TRBV7-2 with TRBJ1-2; D gene unclear. This CDR3 comprises 16 residues. Germline V gives CDR1 SGHTA, CDR2 FQGNSA. Trimming left V 1 base short and J 4 bases short, with 16 bases between. As DNA, the CDR3 is TGTGCCAGCAGCTTAGATGGATCAAGGTTGCGCTATGGCTACACCTTC. Its translation is CASSLDGSRLRYGYTF. Drawing the rest from reference TRBV7-2 and TRBJ1-2, the complete variable domain is GAGVSQSPSNKVTEKGKDVELRCDPISGHTALYWYRQSLGQGLEFLIYFQGNSAPDKSGLPSDRFSAERTGGSVSTLTIQRTQQEDSAVYLCASSLDGSRLRYGYTFGSGTRLTVV.

V gene TRBV7-2 combines with J gene TRBJ1-1, with a possible D match to TRBD1 (5 bases). CDR1 is SGHTA and CDR2 is FQGNSA in the germline V gene. Trimming removed 5 bases at V and 0 bases at J, with 13 bases between. This CDR3 region has 15 residues. This chain's CDR3 is CASSPNRIMNTEAFF. Here the CDR3 DNA reads TGTGCCAGCAGCCCAAACAGGATCATGAACACTGAAGCTTTCTTT.

This clonotype was counted many times. The V call is TRBV7-2, the J call TRBJ2-7; 10 bases map to TRBD2. The CDR3 sequence is 16 residues long. Per the germline V gene, CDR1 is SGHTA and CDR2 is FQGNSA. V trimming: 1 base; J trimming: 5 bases; junction bases outside the gene matches: 8. CDR3 sequence: CASSLGGSGRAHEQYF. The DNA for the CDR3 is TGTGCCAGCAGCTTAGGGGGGAGCGGGAGGGCCCACGAGCAGTACTTC.

As to this clonotype: Lacking the conserved final phenylalanine or tryptophan, this CDR3 likely reflects a read error. This chain connects TRBV6-1 to TRBJ2-7, with TRBD2 matching 9 bases. Germline CDR1 reads MNHNS; CDR2 reads SASEGT. CDR3 length: 15 amino acids. J lost 4 bases, V lost 2 bases, and 6 bases had no gene match. The chain's CDR3 is CASSELGGRAYEQYY. CDR3 DNA: TGTGCCAGCAGTGAACTGGGCGGGAGGGCGTACGAGCAGTACTAC.

The chain joins TRBV7-2 to TRBJ2-5; TRBD2 matches 7 bases. This CDR3 is 16 amino acids long. V shed 1 base, J shed 5 bases, and the junction held 10 bases outside the gene matches. Germline values: CDR1 SGHTA, CDR2 FQGNSA. The CDR3 DNA reads as TGTGCCAGCAGCTTAGATTTCGGGGGGATGGTGGAGACCCAGTACTTC. Its protein is CASSLDFGGMVETQYF.

This clonotype was seen only a few times. V is TRBV6-1 and J is TRBJ1-1; TRBD1 agrees at 7 bases. The CDR3 consists of 16 residues. Germline CDR1 reads MNHNS; CDR2 reads SASEGT. Trimming took 5 bases from V and 3 from J; bases not matched to a gene: 12. CDR3 DNA sequence: TGTGCCAGCAGTCGCCTCATCGGACAGGCTTACACTGAAGCTTTCTTT. Translating gives CASSRLIGQAYTEAFF.

This clonotype was counted a few times. The rearrangement links TRBV6-2 or TRBV6-3 to TRBJ2-7; 13 bases match TRBD2. V trimming: 6 bases; J trimming: 6 bases; junction bases outside the gene matches: 5. Germline V gives CDR1 MNHEY, CDR2 SVGEGT. This CDR3 has 14 residues. CDR3 nucleotides: TGTGCCAGCAGCCGGACTAGCGGGAGCAGCGAGCAGTACTTC. Amino acids: CASSRTSGSSEQYF.